Listed below are T cell receptor beta chains from one sample, sequenced in a study of blood T cell repertoires in COVID-19. The table came from immunoSEQ multiplex PCR; TCRdb's copy has only in-frame clones and leaves some out. Counted here are 56,000 or so clones, about nine tenths occurring once; the ten biggest clones make up around 27%. Sequencing used peripheral blood. The receptors were sampled from a human donor in a cohort sampled during active COVID-19. Each CDR3 is given with its conserved first and last residue. D genes are given only for firm matches.

D | V | CDR3
TRBD1 | TRBV7-2 | CASSFGTANNEQFF
- | TRBV4-1 | CASSQEGQTVSGYTF
- | TRBV19 | CASSQAGDTGELFF
- | TRBV21-1 | CASSIVSCNQPQHF
TRBD1 | TRBV5-1 | CASSSTGQEYNEQFF
- | TRBV6-5 | CASSDSGATNEKLFF
TRBD1 | TRBV4-1 | CASSHPQGAYEQYF
- | TRBV19 | CASSTLSYEQYF
- | TRBV7-3 | CASSAQGSSYEQYF
TRBD1 | TRBV28 | CASTRTGPYEQYF
- | TRBV19 | CASRGHGYEQYF
- | TRBV9 | CASSQLGANTEAFF
- | TRBV20-1 | CSARAGFEQYF
- | TRBV6-1 | CASSEALGGLPLHF
- | TRBV5-1 | CASSEASSSYNEQFF
- | TRBV6-5 | CASTPGLAREQYF
- | TRBV29-1 | CSVLSGPQDGTF
- | TRBV2 | CASSQEGRINDYGYTF
TRBD1 | TRBV5-1 | CASSFDFGQAIEAFF
TRBD2 | TRBV2 | CASSVGTRIETQYF
TRBD1 | TRBV18 | CASSPGQAKEKLFF
TRBD1 | TRBV7-2 | CASSFRDSSYNEQFF
- | TRBV24-1 | CATSDVDSLTGELFF
- | TRBV7-9 | CASSPPQGGYTF
- | TRBV27 | CASSSQGLPSTDTQYF
- | TRBV6-4 | CASGPLLLESNEQFF
- | TRBV7-9 | CASSSGVAGEGSPLHF
TRBD2 | TRBV6-6 | CASSPYLGGADTQYF
TRBD1 | TRBV24-1 | CATSDGSTGTETQYF
- | TRBV28 | CASSSSGQLLGGYTF
- | TRBV28 | CASGPFRGLEYF
TRBD2 | TRBV19 | CASAARGDPETQYF
TRBD1 | TRBV5-1 | CASSPRGHEDTQYF
TRBD1 | TRBV10-2 | CASSKWGQDIDTQYF
- | TRBV9 | CASSPGPTPHEQFF
TRBD2 | TRBV28 | CASRTRLAGNEQYF
TRBD1 | TRBV5-1 | CASKRPGQGPTGELFF
- | TRBV7-6 | CASSLATGGGGYTF
- | TRBV25-1 | CASSVDRFNYGYTF
TRBD1 | TRBV28 | CASSLGTAELEAFF
- | TRBV30 | CACTPRTYNEQFF
- | TRBV7-9 | CASSLTPDTEAFF
TRBD1 | TRBV20-1 | CSASLSGTGEKLFF
- | TRBV7-2 | CASSSLGVGSYEQYF
TRBD1 | TRBV24-1 | CATSGQVLTGELFF
- | TRBV5-1 | CASSLAETVADEQFF
- | TRBV9 | CASSVAPKRSNEQFF
- | TRBV9 | CASSVGTNSYEQYF
- | TRBV5-5 | CASSRGGTNNSPLHF
- | TRBV5-1 | CASSLGEYEQFF
- | TRBV5-1 | CASSGGGDEKLFF
TRBD1 | TRBV28 | CASSSTGGLDQPQHF
- | TRBV3-1/TRBV3-2 | CASSPGHRVTGELFF